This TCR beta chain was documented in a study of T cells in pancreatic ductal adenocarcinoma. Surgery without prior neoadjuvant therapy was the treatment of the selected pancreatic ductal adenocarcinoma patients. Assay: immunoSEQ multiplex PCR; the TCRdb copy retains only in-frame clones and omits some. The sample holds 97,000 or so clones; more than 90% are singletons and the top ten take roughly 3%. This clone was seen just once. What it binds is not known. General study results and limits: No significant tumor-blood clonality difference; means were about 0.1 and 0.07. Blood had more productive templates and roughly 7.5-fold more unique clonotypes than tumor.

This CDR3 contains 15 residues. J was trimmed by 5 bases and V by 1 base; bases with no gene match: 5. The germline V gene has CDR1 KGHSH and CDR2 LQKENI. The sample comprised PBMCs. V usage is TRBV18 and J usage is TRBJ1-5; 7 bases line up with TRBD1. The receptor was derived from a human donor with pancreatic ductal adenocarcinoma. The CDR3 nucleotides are TGTGCCAGCTCACCACGACAGGGAGTGGATCAGCCCCAGCATTTT. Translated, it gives CASSPRQGVDQPQHF.